This T cell receptor beta chain is drawn from a study of blood T cells in healthy people across ages. Study in general: Template switching caught about one barcoded beta molecule for each two T cells. Study-level points and caveats: Naive T cell percentage and TCR beta diversity correlated strongly. Diversity estimated from one million T cells was considered an underestimate.

For the second PCR, which ran for roughly 6 to 11 cycles, a sample-barcoded 5' primer and a J-beta primer mix were used. Tags on each cDNA molecule came from a template-switch adaptor with 12 random nucleotides. MiXCR, applied by TCRdb to the 5' RACE reads, yields one record per CDR3 protein. The table shows 980,000 or so distinct CDR3 sequences, with around 46% occurring only once. This clonotype has ten or more counts. Its antigen is as yet unknown. The CDR3 contains 13 residues. Germline V CDR1 and CDR2: KGHSH, LQKENI. Trimming took 3 bases from V and 4 from J, leaving 10 bases between them. The sample consisted of blood. The chain recombines TRBV18 with TRBJ2-7; D call uncertain. The origin of this receptor is a man in his thirties or forties in good health. CDR3 sequence: CASSPPDRYEQYF. The DNA for the CDR3 is TGTGCCAGCTCACCCCCGGACCGTTACGAGCAGTACTTC.